The 28 T cell receptor beta chains listed next were all sequenced from one sample in a study of blood T cell repertoires in COVID-19 (dated by TCRdb to about 2020). Libraries were prepared through the immunoSEQ multiplex PCR assay. TCRdb carries this immuneACCESS record with in-frame sequences only. Its versions omit some clonotypes, under half of them owing to an unresolved V gene in the studies checked, with the rest unexplained. Counted in this sample were approximately 210,000 clones; around 90% of them appeared once. 14% to 15% of the sample is in the top ten clones. Sequencing used PBMCs or T cells enriched from blood (not recorded which). The receptors were sampled from a woman between 50 and 59 years old with acute COVID-19.

The chain joins TRBV3-1 (or the pseudogene TRBV3-2) to TRBJ2-5; 8 bases agree with TRBD2. V shed 4 bases and J 5 bases; nucleotides not matched to a gene: 6. Germline V gene data show CDR1 as LGHDT and CDR2 as YNNKEL (reference sequence). The CDR3 has 14 amino acids. This CDR3 is CASSPREGRETQYF. The CDR3 DNA sequence: TGTGCCAGCAGCCCACGGGAGGGCCGGGAGACCCAGTACTTC.

V gene TRBV9 combines with J gene TRBJ1-2; weak D call: TRBD1 (5 bases). Trimming took off 6 bases at V and 7 bases at J, with 19 bases between the two ends. The CDR3 has 14 amino acids. Per germline, CDR1 SGDLS and CDR2 YYNGEE. The chain's CDR3 is CASNLGVLGGGYTF. The DNA of the CDR3 is TGTGCCAGCAACCTAGGGGTGCTCGGGGGTGGCTACACCTTC.

V and J are TRBV18 and TRBJ2-1; D perhaps matches TRBD1 (5 bases). The CDR3 is 15 amino acids. V dropped 2 bases and J dropped 6 bases, with 14 bases sitting between them. Germline values: CDR1 KGHSH, CDR2 LQKENI. The CDR3 here is CASSPGASFPNEQFF. CDR3 nucleotide sequence: TGTGCCAGCTCACCAGGGGCCAGTTTCCCCAATGAGCAGTTCTTC.

This rearrangement joins TRBV7-2 to TRBJ2-7; 7 bases are shared with TRBD1. This CDR3 is 13 amino acids long. In germline, CDR1 is SGHTA, CDR2 FQGNSA. J gave up 3 bases and V 5 bases, and 4 bases lay outside the gene matches. For the CDR3, the DNA is TGTGCCAGCAGCGGAACAGGGGTCTACGAGCAGTACTTC. Translation gives CASSGTGVYEQYF.

This chain uses TRBV7-2 with TRBJ2-7, with 12 nucleotides matching TRBD2. Germline-derived CDR1 and CDR2 are SGHTA and FQGNSA. This CDR3 comprises 16 residues. V trimming: 2 bases; J trimming: 3 bases; junction bases outside the gene matches: 5. CDR3: CASSLSGTSGHYEQYF. CDR3 DNA sequence: TGTGCCAGCAGCTTAAGTGGGACTAGCGGGCACTACGAGCAGTACTTC. Complete variable domain (other parts from reference TRBV7-2 and TRBJ2-7): GAGVSQSPSNKVTEKGKDVELRCDPISGHTALYWYRQSLGQGLEFLIYFQGNSAPDKSGLPSDRFSAERTGGSVSTLTIQRTQQEDSAVYLCASSLSGTSGHYEQYFGPGTRLTVT.

CDR3 nucleotide sequence: TGCGCCAGCAGCTTAGATTCGGGACAGGGCAACGAGCAGTACTTC. This encodes CASSLDSGQGNEQYF. This chain links TRBV5-1 with TRBJ2-7; TRBD1 matches at 9 bases. This CDR3 is 15 amino acids long. The germline V gene encodes CDR1 SGHRS and CDR2 YFSETQ. J lost 5 bases, V lost 2 bases, and 8 bases had no gene match. Variable domain in full (rest from reference TRBV5-1 and TRBJ2-7): KAGVTQTPRYLIKTRGQQVTLSCSPISGHRSVSWYQQTPGQGLQFLFEYFSETQRNKGNFPGRFSGRQFSNSRSEMNVSTLELGDSALYLCASSLDSGQGNEQYFGPGTRLTVT.

This clone was detected once. The gene calls are TRBV18 and TRBJ2-5; D unclear. The V gene lost 3 bases and the J gene lost 1 base, with 12 bases spanning the gap. The CDR3 is 15 amino acids. The germline gives CDR1 KGHSH, CDR2 LQKENI. The CDR3 DNA sequence: TGTGCCAGCTCACCCCCTGGCAGATCCCAAGAGACCCAGTACTTC. Its translation is CASSPPGRSQETQYF.

This rearrangement joins TRBV6-5 to TRBJ2-7; D unresolved. This CDR3 is 13 amino acids long. Trimming removed 5 bases from V and 3 bases from J, with 11 bases in between. Germline CDR1 and CDR2: MNHEY and SVGAGI. The CDR3 spells CASSPGQNYEQYF. DNA for the CDR3: TGTGCCAGCAGTCCAGGTCAAAACTACGAGCAGTACTTC.

The chain recombines TRBV19 with TRBJ1-1; TRBD1 aligns across 8 bases. The CDR3 covers 16 residues. V gave up 3 bases and J gave up 1 base; unmatched junction bases: 7. Germline assignment: CDR1 LNHDA and CDR2 SQIVND (reference sequence). The CDR3 spells CASSIGTGGANTEAFF. CDR3 nucleotide sequence: TGTGCCAGTAGTATCGGGACAGGTGGTGCGAACACTGAAGCTTTCTTT.

This clone was observed a few times. This CDR3 reads CASSFVSTDTQYF. The CDR3 DNA reads as TGTGCCAGTAGTTTCGTCAGCACAGATACGCAGTATTTT. The genes are TRBV19 and TRBJ2-3; D is unresolved. CDR3 size: 13 residues. The germline CDR1 and CDR2 sequences are LNHDA and SQIVND (reference sequence). The V end lost 5 bases, the J end lost 0 bases, and 6 bases lay between the germline ends. The entire variable domain, with the rest obtained from reference TRBV19 and TRBJ2-3, is as follows: DGGITQSPKYLFRKEGQNVTLSCEQNLNHDAMYWYRQDPGQGLRLIYYSQIVNDFQKGDIAEGYSVSREKKESFPLTVTSAQKNPTAFYLCASSFVSTDTQYFGPGTRLTVL.

The rearrangement joins TRBV27 to TRBJ2-7; TRBD2 matches 12 bases. This CDR3 region has 14 residues. With 6 bases clipped from V and 4 bases from J, the junction kept 4 bases outside the gene matches. From germline, CDR1 is MNHEY and CDR2 SMNVEV (reference sequence). The CDR3 DNA sequence: TGTGCCAGCAGGACTAGCGGGAGTGCGTACGAGCAGTACTTC. Amino acids: CASRTSGSAYEQYF.

The rearrangement uses TRBV28 and TRBJ1-5, with 7 bases aligning to TRBD1. The V segment lost 7 bases and the J segment 6 bases; nucleotides outside the gene matches: 18. The CDR3 has 17 amino acids. CDR1 and CDR2 (germline): MDHEN, SYDVKM. The CDR3 region has the DNA TGTGCCAGCAAACCCGGGACAGAGATTAGTTATTCTCAGCCCCAGCATTTT. It encodes CASKPGTEISYSQPQHF.

The chain joins TRBV7-9 to TRBJ2-7; 10 bases line up with TRBD2. V shed 4 bases, J shed 2 bases, and the junction held 8 bases outside the gene matches. There are 16 residues in the CDR3. CDR1 SEHNR and CDR2 FQNEAQ come from the germline V gene (reference sequence). CDR3 loop: CASSSRGTSAAYEQYF. DNA for the CDR3: TGTGCCAGCAGCTCAAGAGGGACTAGCGCAGCCTACGAGCAGTACTTC. The full variable domain, its missing parts supplied by reference TRBV7-9 and TRBJ2-7, is DTGVSQNPRHKITKRGQNVTFRCDPISEHNRLYWYRQTLGQGPEFLTYFQNEAQLEKSRLLSDRFSAERPKGSFSTLEIQRTEQGDSAMYLCASSSRGTSAAYEQYFGPGTRLTVT.

The chain employs TRBV6-5 and TRBJ2-7; D is undetermined. The CDR3 has 11 amino acids. Germline V CDR1 and CDR2: MNHEY, SVGAGI. Trimming took off 6 bases at V and 4 bases at J, with 7 bases between the two ends. In nucleotides, the CDR3 is TGTGCCAGCAGGACTTATTACGAGCAGTACTTC. It codes for CASRTYYEQYF.

The J gene is TRBJ2-3, the V gene TRBV28, with TRBD2 identical over 7 bases. This CDR3 has 13 residues. Germline CDR1 is MDHEN and CDR2 is SYDVKM. Germline trimming cut 8 bases from V and 7 bases from J; bases unmatched to any gene: 9. The CDR3 sequence: CASWGGGLYTQYF. The CDR3, as DNA: TGTGCCAGCTGGGGGGGAGGGCTATATACGCAGTATTTT.

The chain links TRBV15 to TRBJ1-5; 9 nucleotides line up with TRBD1. Germline V gives CDR1 LNHNV, CDR2 YYDKDF (reference sequence). This CDR3 comprises 16 residues. Unmatched junction bases numbered 9, after V lost 5 bases and J lost 4 bases. Here the CDR3 reads CATSDTGTGPNQPQHF. As DNA, the CDR3 is TGTGCCACCAGCGACACCGGGACAGGGCCAAATCAGCCCCAGCATTTT.

This clone was found once. The chain carries TRBV7-9 and TRBJ2-2; D is unresolved. The germline V and J ends were trimmed by 5 bases and 5 bases, with 6 bases remaining between them. This CDR3 region has 12 residues. Germline values: CDR1 SEHNR, CDR2 FQNEAQ (reference sequence). CDR3 bases: TGTGCCAGCAGCCCCTTTACCGGGGAGCTGTTTTTT. Translated, it gives CASSPFTGELFF. Supplemented by reference TRBV7-9 and TRBJ2-2, the full variable domain reads DTGVSQNPRHKITKRGQNVTFRCDPISEHNRLYWYRQTLGQGPEFLTYFQNEAQLEKSRLLSDRFSAERPKGSFSTLEIQRTEQGDSAMYLCASSPFTGELFFGEGSRLTVL.

The V call is TRBV28, the J call TRBJ1-4; D is possibly TRBD1 (6 bases). Germline CDR1 and CDR2: MDHEN and SYDVKM. This CDR3 has 17 amino acids. V was cut by 0 bases and J by 6 bases, with 17 bases left in between. The CDR3 loop is CASSLWRRGGVDEKLFF. CDR3 bases: TGTGCCAGCAGTTTATGGCGCAGGGGCGGAGTCGATGAAAAACTGTTTTTT.

As for this clone: This specimen includes other DNA sequences encoding the same CDR3. Here the CDR3 DNA reads TGCGCCAGCAGTACGACAGGGAACACTGAAGCTTTCTTT. Protein product: CASSTTGNTEAFF. This chain joins TRBV5-1 and TRBJ1-1, with a possible D match to TRBD1 (6 bases). Per the germline V gene, CDR1 is SGHRS and CDR2 is YFSETQ. The CDR3 is 13 residues long. V was shortened by 5 bases and J by 1 base, with 9 bases between the two germline ends.

This clone appeared a single time. The rearrangement joins TRBV24-1 to TRBJ1-5; no clear D gene. The CDR3 covers 11 residues. Germline V lookup: CDR1 KGHDR, CDR2 SFDVKD. Trimming shortened V by 3 bases and J by 12 bases, and 8 bases separated the two germline ends. The CDR3 loop is CATSDQINQHF. The CDR3, as DNA: TGTGCCACCAGTGATCAGATTAACCAGCATTTT.

This clone was observed a few times. The V gene is TRBV19, the J gene TRBJ2-7; the match to TRBD2 covers 11 bases. With V trimmed by 10 bases and J by 6 bases, 8 bases remained unmatched. The CDR3 contains 13 residues. Germline V CDR1 and CDR2: LNHDA, SQIVND (reference sequence). The CDR3 loop is CAIKGLAGTEQYF. Here the CDR3 DNA reads TGTGCCATCAAAGGACTAGCGGGTACCGAGCAGTACTTC.

The chain combines TRBV7-2 with TRBJ2-7, with TRBD1 identical over 7 bases. CDR3 length: 15 residues. Germline lookup yields CDR1 SGHTA and CDR2 FQGNSA. V shed 2 bases and J 2 bases; nucleotides not matched to a gene: 6. The CDR3 spells CASSLPPGQAYEQYF. The DNA of the CDR3 is TGTGCCAGCAGCTTACCCCCCGGACAGGCCTACGAGCAGTACTTC.

The chain links TRBV2 to TRBJ1-5; 8 positions agree with TRBD1. The germline CDR1 and CDR2 sequences are SNHLY and FYNNEI. V dropped 11 bases and J dropped 2; count of bases not matched to a gene: 11. This CDR3 has 15 residues. CDR3 DNA sequence: TGTGCCTCAGCCCCCGGACAGGGCGGCAATCAGCCCCAGCATTTT. Translating it yields CASAPGQGGNQPQHF.

The chain joins TRBV6-5 to TRBJ1-2; D call uncertain. Trimming removed 7 bases at V and 3 bases at J, with 18 bases between. The CDR3 runs 15 residues. Germline V gene lookup returns CDR1 MNHEY and CDR2 SVGAGI. CDR3 sequence reads: CASTQLGFQDYGYTF. The DNA for the CDR3 is TGTGCCAGCACCCAACTCGGTTTTCAGGACTATGGCTACACCTTC.

In its sample, this clone was seen once. The chain's CDR3 is CASSHRDANTEAFF. The DNA of the CDR3 is TGTGCCAGCAGCCACAGGGATGCGAACACTGAAGCTTTCTTT. V is TRBV2 and J is TRBJ1-1, with a weak D call TRBD1 (6 bases). Trimming cost V 6 bases and J 1 base, with 12 bases left between them. The germline gives CDR1 SNHLY, CDR2 FYNNEI. There are 14 residues in the CDR3.

V and J are TRBV19 and TRBJ1-5; D gene unclear. Trimming removed 3 bases at V and 4 bases at J, with 7 bases between. CDR1 and CDR2 (germline): LNHDA, SQIVND (reference sequence). The length of the CDR3 is 13 residues. The CDR3 region is CASSMRLNQPQHF. CDR3 in DNA: TGTGCCAGTAGTATGCGGCTAAATCAGCCCCAGCATTTT.

The V gene is TRBV27, the J gene TRBJ2-1, with 12 positions matching TRBD2. Germline loops: CDR1 MNHEY, CDR2 SMNVEV (reference sequence). The CDR3 runs 17 residues. V lost 5 bases, J lost 8 bases, and 13 bases stayed unmatched. The CDR3 here is CASSKGTSGPLGDEQFF. The DNA of the CDR3 is TGTGCCAGCAGTAAAGGGACTAGCGGGCCATTGGGCGATGAGCAGTTCTTC.

This clone occurred once. V is TRBV7-8 and J is TRBJ1-5, with 7 bases fitting TRBD1. J was trimmed by 2 bases and V by 5 bases; bases with no gene match: 18. The CDR3 contains 19 residues. The germline gives CDR1 SGHVS, CDR2 FQNEAQ. CDR3 region: CASSPYIGQALGGNQPQHF. The CDR3 nucleotides are TGTGCCAGCAGCCCCTATATCGGACAGGCCCTTGGGGGCAATCAGCCCCAGCATTTT.